The 24 T cell receptor beta chains listed next were all sequenced from one sample in a study of blood T cells in healthy people across ages. PCR was performed a second time for about 7 to 12 cycles using a sample-barcoded 5' primer and a J-beta primer mix. Via MiXCR, TCRdb re-called the 5' RACE reads, giving one row per CDR3 protein. The profile shows approximately 1.5 million distinct CDR3 sequences, almost 35% of them singletons. The sequencing input was blood. Receptor source: a woman aged 25 to 45 in good health.

This chain connects TRBV7-3 to TRBJ2-1, with D tentatively TRBD2 (7 bases). This CDR3 region has 15 residues. Trimming took 5 bases from V and 9 from J, leaving 20 bases between them. CDR1 SGHTA and CDR2 FQGTGA come from the germline V gene. CDR3 sequence: CASSPEGGASSEQFF. DNA of the CDR3: TGTGCCAGCAGCCCGGAGGGGGGGGCATCTAGTGAGCAGTTCTTC.

This clonotype was observed at least ten times. The chain is built from TRBV18 and TRBJ1-2, with 8 bases lining up with TRBD1. Germline trimming cut 8 bases from V and 5 bases from J; bases unmatched to any gene: 7. This CDR3 spans 13 amino acids. Germline CDR1 and CDR2: KGHSH and LQKENI. CDR3 bases: TGTGCCAGCAGCCCGGACAGGGTTTATGGCTACACCTTC. Translating it yields CASSPDRVYGYTF.

The chain has TRBV20-1 and TRBJ1-4, with D maybe TRBD1 (5 bases). The V end was cut by 3 bases, the J end by 4 bases, with 18 bases between. Germline-derived CDR1 and CDR2 are DFQATT and SNEGSKA (reference sequence). The CDR3 is made up of 16 amino acids. CDR3 sequence reads: CSARATAAIFNEKLFF. Here the CDR3 DNA reads TGCAGTGCTAGGGCGACAGCCGCAATCTTTAATGAAAAACTGTTTTTT.

This clonotype has more than one count but fewer than ten. The rearrangement joins TRBV7-3 to TRBJ2-2; D gene unclear. With 4 bases removed from V and 3 bases from J, the gap between germline ends came to 6 bases. Germline values: CDR1 SGHTA, CDR2 FQGTGA. The length of the CDR3 is 13 residues. The DNA of the CDR3 is TGTGCCAGCAGCTCCGCCGACACCGGGGAGCTGTTTTTT. Its protein is CASSSADTGELFF.

V usage is TRBV5-6 and J usage is TRBJ1-1; perhaps TRBD1 as D (5 bases). Germline lookup yields CDR1 SGHDT and CDR2 YYEEEE. The CDR3 contains 18 residues. V lost 4 bases to trimming and J lost 4 bases, with 26 bases between them. CDR3 sequence: CASSPGTGWLTGGTEAFF. The CDR3 DNA follows: TGTGCCAGCAGCCCAGGGACGGGGTGGCTGACGGGAGGCACTGAAGCTTTCTTT. The full variable domain, in which reference TRBV5-6 and TRBJ1-1 provide the parts outside the CDR3, is DAGVTQSPTHLIKTRGQQVTLRCSPKSGHDTVSWYQQALGQGPQFIFQYYEEEERQRGNFPDRFSGHQFPNYSSELNVNALLLGDSALYLCASSPGTGWLTGGTEAFFGQGTRLTVV.

This clonotype was detected only a few times. The chain recombines TRBV5-5 with TRBJ2-5, with D possibly TRBD2 on 5 matching bases. The CDR3 runs to 15 residues. The ends were cut back, 1 base at V and 5 bases at J, with 15 bases in the middle. Germline V gives CDR1 SGHKS, CDR2 YYEKEE (reference sequence). Here the CDR3 reads CASSLRGLVGETQYF. DNA of the CDR3: TGTGCCAGCAGCTTGAGAGGGCTAGTGGGGGAGACCCAGTACTTC.

Note on this clonotype: At one of its ends the junction is not consistent with the germline gene, which may arise from a read error. The J gene is TRBJ2-1, the V gene TRBV2; D not resolved. The V gene's germline CDR1 is SNHLY and CDR2 FYNNEI. The CDR3 consists of 13 residues. Here the CDR3 DNA reads TGTGCCAGCAGCCCGACATCCTACACTGAGCAGTTCTTC. As protein: CASSPTSYTEQFF.

DNA for the CDR3: TGTGCCATCAGTGGAGGGGCGGGAGGGAACACTGAAGCTTTCTTT. It is translated as CAISGGAGGNTEAFF. The J gene is TRBJ1-1, the V gene TRBV10-3; D is perhaps TRBD1 (5 bases). Trimming removed 4 bases at V and 1 base at J, with 13 bases between. Germline V gives CDR1 ENHRY, CDR2 SYGVKD. The CDR3 runs 15 residues.

In DNA form, the CDR3 reads TGTGCCAGCTGGGGGTTAGGGGCGCGGGGATCACCCCTCCACTTT. It codes for CASWGLGARGSPLHF. This chain joins TRBV6-1 and TRBJ1-6; tentatively, D is TRBD1 (5 bases). The germline CDR1 and CDR2 sequences are MNHNS and SASEGT. Trimming took off 8 bases at V and 10 bases at J, with 21 bases between the two ends. The CDR3 sequence is 15 residues long.

The table lists this clonotype with a count of one. The junction shows a germline mismatch at one end, possibly a read error. The chain has TRBV5-1 and TRBJ2-2; D may be TRBD2 (5 bases). The CDR3 covers 16 residues. Germline V gene lookup returns CDR1 SGHRS and CDR2 YFSETQ. Here the CDR3 DNA reads TGCGCCAGCGGCTTGGTGGGAGTAAGGAACACCGGGGAGCTGTTTTTT. Amino acids: CASGLVGVRNTGELFF.

Note on this clonotype: An end of the junction differs from the germline gene, which may be a read error. V is TRBV29-1 and J is TRBJ2-3; 7 nucleotides line up with TRBD2. This CDR3 is built from 14 residues. Germline V gene sequence: CDR1 SQVTM, CDR2 ANQGSEA. This CDR3 is CSLSGTTGTGTQYF. DNA for the CDR3: TGCAGCCTCTCCGGGACTACAGGCACAGGTACGCAGTATTTT.

This clonotype is a singleton in its sample. The chain uses TRBV12-2 and TRBJ2-4; the table names TRBD1, a call not compared with the DNA. TRBV12-2 is a documented pseudogene. The CDR3 is made up of 18 amino acids. CDR3 region: CASRLESRGQRVKNIQYF. The CDR3 region has the DNA TGTGCAAGTCGCTTAGAATCCAGGGGACAGAGGGTCAAAAACATTCAGTACTTC.

The gene calls are TRBV20-1 and TRBJ1-1; a possible D gene is TRBD1 (5 bases). The germline CDR1 and CDR2 sequences are DFQATT and SNEGSKA (reference sequence). This CDR3 has 15 amino acids. V lost 6 bases and J lost 0, with 17 bases in between. The CDR3 region has the DNA TGCAGTGCCAAGGGACTGATAGCACTGAACACTGAAGCTTTCTTT. Its translation: CSAKGLIALNTEAFF.

This sequence joins TRBV18 and TRBJ2-5, with D maybe TRBD1 (5 bases). Per germline, CDR1 KGHSH and CDR2 LQKENI. The length of the CDR3 is 15 residues. V was trimmed by 2 bases and J by 1 base, leaving 11 bases between them. The CDR3 nucleotides are TGTGCCAGCTCACCAAAATCAGGGTCCCAAGAGACCCAGTACTTC. Amino acid sequence: CASSPKSGSQETQYF.

This chain joins TRBV20-1 and TRBJ1-2, with D perhaps TRBD1 (5 bases). The CDR3 sequence is 13 residues long. Germline-derived CDR1 and CDR2 are DFQATT and SNEGSKA (reference sequence). The ends were cut back, 3 bases at V and 4 bases at J, with 12 bases in the middle. Here the CDR3 DNA reads TGCAGTGCTAGGGTCAGGGAGGGCTATGGCTACACCTTC. Translating gives CSARVREGYGYTF.

The chain links TRBV28 to TRBJ2-6, with a weak D call TRBD2 (5 bases). V gave up 8 bases and J gave up 0 bases, with 17 bases separating them. The length of the CDR3 is 17 residues. CDR1 and CDR2 (germline): MDHEN, SYDVKM. CDR3 nucleotide sequence: TGTGCCAGCGGAACTGACTATCTGAGCTCTGGGGCCAACGTCCTGACTTTC. Its protein is CASGTDYLSSGANVLTF.

The gene calls are TRBV7-3 and TRBJ2-1, with TRBD2 identical over 7 bases. Trimming cost V 5 bases and J 4 bases; bases outside gene matches: 8. The CDR3 is 15 residues long. The V gene's germline CDR1 is SGHTA and CDR2 FQGTGA. The CDR3 loop reads CASSPEAGRYNEQFF. Written as DNA, the CDR3 is TGTGCCAGCAGCCCTGAAGCGGGGCGTTACAATGAGCAGTTCTTC. The full variable domain, its missing parts supplied by reference TRBV7-3 and TRBJ2-1, is GAGVSQTPSNKVTEKGKYVELRCDPISGHTALYWYRQSLGQGPEFLIYFQGTGAADDSGLPNDRFFAVRPEGSVSTLKIQRTERGDSAVYLCASSPEAGRYNEQFFGPGTRLTVL.

CDR3 amino acids: CASSYGQGLHGYTF. CDR3 nucleotides: TGTGCCAGCAGTTACGGACAGGGCCTACATGGCTACACCTTC. The chain is built from TRBV12-3 or TRBV12-4 and TRBJ1-2; 8 bases are shared with TRBD1. Germline trimming cut 4 bases from V and 6 bases from J; bases unmatched to any gene: 7. The CDR3 is made up of 14 amino acids.

This clonotype was counted only a few times. This chain links TRBV27 with TRBJ2-7, with D possibly matching TRBD2 (7 bases). V lost 6 bases to trimming and J lost 2 bases, with 23 bases between them. The CDR3 is 17 residues long. Germline-derived CDR1 and CDR2 are MNHEY and SMNVEV (reference sequence). The CDR3 is CASSRAGAGSLTYEQYF. DNA for the CDR3: TGTGCCAGCAGCCGCGCGGGGGCGGGGTCCCTCACCTACGAGCAGTACTTC.

The V and J genes are TRBV7-9 and TRBJ2-1, with D perhaps assigned TRBD1 or TRBD2 (6 bases each). Germline V gene data show CDR1 as SEHNR and CDR2 as FQNEAQ (reference sequence). V was clipped by 2 bases and J by 10 bases, with 21 bases between them. The CDR3 contains 16 residues. In nucleotides, the CDR3 is TGTGCCAGCAGCTTACGGGGGACAAGCCCCTCCGGGGAGCAGTTCTTC. This translates into CASSLRGTSPSGEQFF.

The table lists this clonotype with a few counts. The gene calls are TRBV28 and TRBJ1-2; D may be TRBD1 (6 bases). Germline values: CDR1 MDHEN, CDR2 SYDVKM. This CDR3 has 13 amino acids. V was shortened by 4 bases and J by 6 bases, with 12 bases between the two germline ends. This CDR3 is CASSSQGPHGYTF. CDR3 coding DNA: TGTGCCAGCAGTTCACAGGGTCCCCATGGCTACACCTTC.

The table lists this clonotype with a few counts. The CDR3 protein is CAISESRANRTYEQFF. CDR3 DNA: TGTGCCATCAGTGAGTCTAGGGCTAACCGGACATATGAGCAGTTCTTC. The chain has TRBV10-3 and TRBJ2-1, with D perhaps TRBD1 (5 bases). Deletions cut 0 bases from V and 8 bases from J, with 17 bases between. The CDR3 runs to 16 residues. CDR1 and CDR2 (germline): ENHRY, SYGVKD.

This clonotype was found a few times. The V call is TRBV20-1, the J call TRBJ2-7; TRBD2 matches 12 bases. The CDR3 is 15 residues long. Germline V gives CDR1 DFQATT, CDR2 SNEGSKA (reference sequence). The J segment lost 2 bases and the V segment lost 3 bases, leaving 5 bases of the junction unmatched. The CDR3 DNA reads TGCAGTGCTAGCCCCACTAGCGGGGGGACCTACGAGCAGTACTTC. It is translated as CSASPTSGGTYEQYF.

In its sample, this clonotype was seen a few times. The chain is built from TRBV4-1 and TRBJ1-1; D gene uncertain. Per the germline V gene, CDR1 is MGHRA and CDR2 is YSYEKL. The CDR3 loop spans 19 amino acids. V lost 0 bases and J 2 bases, leaving 22 bases between the germline ends. The CDR3: CASSQDRVRSRGPNTEAFF. CDR3 nucleotide sequence: TGCGCCAGCAGCCAAGATCGGGTGAGGTCCCGCGGGCCTAACACTGAAGCTTTCTTT.